Listed here is a single T cell receptor (beta chain). Its target is not known. This entry comes from a study of T cell responses to AZD1222 COVID-19 vaccine. General study findings and limits: Spike-specific TCR breadth and depth rose after two AZD1222 doses. Seropositive at baseline were only five or six AZD1222 recipients.

The CDR3 totals 14 residues. Germline CDR1 is SGHRS and CDR2 is YFSETQ. V was trimmed by 1 base and J by 6 bases, leaving 10 bases between them. The protocol was immunoSEQ multiplex PCR, while the TCRdb copy is restricted to in-frame clones and leaves out a portion. Among some 120,000 clones listed, roughly 91% were seen once. The material was peripheral blood, obtained on day 0 of AZD1222 vaccination. This sequence joins TRBV5-1 and TRBJ1-4; possible D gene TRBD1, 6 bases. The receptor's source is an adult in good health. In nucleotides, the CDR3 is TGCGCCAGCAGCTTGTCAGGGGTCGATGAAAAACTGTTTTTT. It codes for CASSLSGVDEKLFF.